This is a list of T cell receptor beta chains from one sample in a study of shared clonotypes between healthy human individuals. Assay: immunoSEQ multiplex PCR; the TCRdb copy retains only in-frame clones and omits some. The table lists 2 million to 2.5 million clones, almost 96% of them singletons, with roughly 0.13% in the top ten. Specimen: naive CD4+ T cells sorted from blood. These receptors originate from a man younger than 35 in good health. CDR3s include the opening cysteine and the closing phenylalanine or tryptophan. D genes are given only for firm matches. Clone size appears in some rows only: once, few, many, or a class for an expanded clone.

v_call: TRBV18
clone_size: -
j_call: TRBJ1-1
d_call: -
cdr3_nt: TGTGCCAGCTCACCGGTCGGGTACACTGAAGCTTTCTTT
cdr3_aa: CASSPVGYTEAFF

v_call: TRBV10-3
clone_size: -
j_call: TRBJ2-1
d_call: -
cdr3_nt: TGTGCCATCAGTGGGGTGGGGGAAAACTCCTACAATGAGCAGTTCTTC
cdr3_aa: CAISGVGENSYNEQFF

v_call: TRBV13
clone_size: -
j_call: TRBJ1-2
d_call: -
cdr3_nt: TGTGCCAGCAGCTTGGGCGTAAGGGCTAACTATGGCTACACCTTC
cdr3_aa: CASSLGVRANYGYTF

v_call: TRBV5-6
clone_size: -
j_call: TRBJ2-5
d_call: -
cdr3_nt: TGTGCCAGCAGCACGGGGACGGGGTCGGGGGAGACCCAGTACTTC
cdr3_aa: CASSTGTGSGETQYF

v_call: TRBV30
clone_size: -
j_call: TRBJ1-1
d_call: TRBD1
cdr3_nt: TGTGCCTGGAGACAGGGGGCTCCCCCTGAAGCTTTCTTT
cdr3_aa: CAWRQGAPPEAFF

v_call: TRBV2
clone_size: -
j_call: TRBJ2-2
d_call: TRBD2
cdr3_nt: TGTGCCAGCACCGAAAGGGAGGGACCCGGGGAGCTGTTTTTT
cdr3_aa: CASTEREGPGELFF

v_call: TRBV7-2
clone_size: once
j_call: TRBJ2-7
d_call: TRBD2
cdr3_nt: TGTGCCAGCAGCTTACCCTCTCTAGCGGGGGCCGAGCAGTACTTC
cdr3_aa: CASSLPSLAGAEQYF

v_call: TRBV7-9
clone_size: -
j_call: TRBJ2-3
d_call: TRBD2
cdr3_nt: TGTGCCAGCAGCCTGACTAGCGGGAGGGCGACAGATACGCAGTATTTT
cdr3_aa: CASSLTSGRATDTQYF

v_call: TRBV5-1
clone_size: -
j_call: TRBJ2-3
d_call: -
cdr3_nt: TGCGCCAGCAGCTTGGCCGTCTACACTGGGGGCACAGATACGCAGTATTTT
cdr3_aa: CASSLAVYTGGTDTQYF

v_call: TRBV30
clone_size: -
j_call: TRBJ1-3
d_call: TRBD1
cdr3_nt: TGTGCCTGGGAGGGGACAGGGAGAGGAAACACCATATATTTT
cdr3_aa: CAWEGTGRGNTIYF

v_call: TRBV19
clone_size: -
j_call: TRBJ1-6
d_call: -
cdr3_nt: TGTGCCAGTAGTATCCGTCAGGACATTAGCTCCTATAATTCACCCCTCCACTTT
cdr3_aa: CASSIRQDISSYNSPLHF

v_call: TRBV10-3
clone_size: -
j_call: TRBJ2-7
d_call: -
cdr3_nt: TGTGCCATCAGTGAGCGGAGCTACGAGCAGTACTTC
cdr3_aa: CAISERSYEQYF

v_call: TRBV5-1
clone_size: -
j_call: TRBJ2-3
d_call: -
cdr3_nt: TGCGCCAGCAGCTTGGGTGGGAAGGGCCCAGATACGCAGTATTTT
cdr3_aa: CASSLGGKGPDTQYF

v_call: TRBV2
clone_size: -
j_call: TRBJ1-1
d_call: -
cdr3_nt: TGTGCCAGCACCAGGTCCGGGACTGAAGCTTTCTTT
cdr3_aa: CASTRSGTEAFF

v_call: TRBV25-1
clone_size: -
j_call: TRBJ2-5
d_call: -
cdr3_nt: TGTGCCAGCAGTGGTCAGCCCCGGCAAGAGACCCAGTACTTC
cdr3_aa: CASSGQPRQETQYF

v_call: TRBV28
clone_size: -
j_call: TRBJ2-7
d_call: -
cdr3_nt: TGTGCCAGCAGTTCCCCCCGTAAAAGTCGAGTACAGTACTTC
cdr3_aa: CASSSPRKSRVQYF

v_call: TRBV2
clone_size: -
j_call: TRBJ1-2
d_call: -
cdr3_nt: TGTGCCAGCAGTGAAGAAGTGGTTTTAGCTAACTATGGCTACACCTTC
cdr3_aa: CASSEEVVLANYGYTF

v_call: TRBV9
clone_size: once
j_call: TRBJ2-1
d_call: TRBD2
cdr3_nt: TGTGCCAGCAGCGTGGGGACTAGCGGGAGGCCACAGTTCTTC
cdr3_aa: CASSVGTSGRPQFF

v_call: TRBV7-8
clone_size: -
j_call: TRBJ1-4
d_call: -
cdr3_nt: TGTGCCAGCAGCCTCCAGGAGGGGAGAGACGAAAAACTGTTTTTT
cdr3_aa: CASSLQEGRDEKLFF

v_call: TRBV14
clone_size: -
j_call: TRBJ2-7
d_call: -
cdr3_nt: TGTGCCAGCAGCCAAGCGGGCATACGCGGGCAGTACTTC
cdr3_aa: CASSQAGIRGQYF

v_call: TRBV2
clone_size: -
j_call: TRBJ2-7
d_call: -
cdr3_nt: TGTGCCAGCAGTCCGGACTACCTTCTAGAGCAGTACTTC
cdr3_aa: CASSPDYLLEQYF

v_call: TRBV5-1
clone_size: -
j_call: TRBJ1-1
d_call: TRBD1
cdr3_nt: TGCGCCAGCAGCGGACAGGGGGCGAACACTGAAGCTTTCTTT
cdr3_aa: CASSGQGANTEAFF

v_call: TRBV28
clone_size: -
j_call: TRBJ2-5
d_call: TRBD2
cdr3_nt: TGTGCCAGCAGTTTAGACTTAAGGACTAGCGGTCGAAGGGAGACCCAGTACTTC
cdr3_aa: CASSLDLRTSGRRETQYF

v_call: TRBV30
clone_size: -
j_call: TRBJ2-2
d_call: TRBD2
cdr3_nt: TGTGCCTGGACCTCTAGCGGGAAGGGGACCGGGGAGCTGTTTTTT
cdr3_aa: CAWTSSGKGTGELFF

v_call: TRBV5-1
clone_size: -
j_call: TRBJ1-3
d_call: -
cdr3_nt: TGCGCCAGCAGCTCGGGGACACTACGAGGAGACACCATATATTTT
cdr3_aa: CASSSGTLRGDTIYF

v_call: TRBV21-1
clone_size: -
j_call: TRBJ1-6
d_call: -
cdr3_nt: TGTGCCAGTCCAAGGGGGTCACCCCTCCACTTT
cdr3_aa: CASPRGSPLHF

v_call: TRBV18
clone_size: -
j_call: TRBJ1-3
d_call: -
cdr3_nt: TGTGCCAGCTCACCTAAGGACAGCTCTGGAAACACCATATATTTT
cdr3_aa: CASSPKDSSGNTIYF

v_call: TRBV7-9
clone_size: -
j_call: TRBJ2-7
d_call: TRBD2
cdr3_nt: TGTGCCAGCAGCCCACCCAGCGTGCGGGAGGGATCCTACGAGCAGTACTTC
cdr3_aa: CASSPPSVREGSYEQYF

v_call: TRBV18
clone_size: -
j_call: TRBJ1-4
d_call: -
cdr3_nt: TGTGCCAGCTCAGGGGGGACTGCAACTAATGAAAAACTGTTTTTT
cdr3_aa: CASSGGTATNEKLFF

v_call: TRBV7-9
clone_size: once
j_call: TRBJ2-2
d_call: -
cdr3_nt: TGTGCCAGCAGCTTGAACCACGGGGAGCTGTTTTTT
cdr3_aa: CASSLNHGELFF

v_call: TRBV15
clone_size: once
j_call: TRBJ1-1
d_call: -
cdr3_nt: TGTGCCACCAGCAGAGATCCCGCAGGGATTAGGACTGAAGCTTTCTTT
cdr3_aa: CATSRDPAGIRTEAFF

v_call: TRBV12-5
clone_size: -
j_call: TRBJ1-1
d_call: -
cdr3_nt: TGTGCTAGTGGTTTAGAGGGCGAAGCTTTCTTT
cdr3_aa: CASGLEGEAFF

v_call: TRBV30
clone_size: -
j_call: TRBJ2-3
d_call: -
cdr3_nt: TGTGCCTGGAGTGTAGCGGGTAGTGGTTCAGGCACAGATACGCAGTATTTT
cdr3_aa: CAWSVAGSGSGTDTQYF

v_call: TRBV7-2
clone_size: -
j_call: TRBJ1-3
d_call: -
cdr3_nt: TGTGCCAGCAGCCCTCATCCCTCAACCCTCTCTGGAAACACCATATATTTT
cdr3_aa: CASSPHPSTLSGNTIYF

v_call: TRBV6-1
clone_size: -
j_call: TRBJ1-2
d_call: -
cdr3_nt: TGTGCCAGCAGTGAGGCTACACCTAACTATGGCTACACCTTC
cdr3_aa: CASSEATPNYGYTF

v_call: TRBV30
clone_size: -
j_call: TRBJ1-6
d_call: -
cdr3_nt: TGTGCCTGGAAAATCCGCTCCTATAATTCACCCCTCCACTTT
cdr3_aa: CAWKIRSYNSPLHF

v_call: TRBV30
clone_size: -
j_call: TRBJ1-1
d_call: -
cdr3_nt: TGTGCCTGGTCGGGCCCCCTGGGGGAAAGCACTGAAGCTTTCTTT
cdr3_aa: CAWSGPLGESTEAFF

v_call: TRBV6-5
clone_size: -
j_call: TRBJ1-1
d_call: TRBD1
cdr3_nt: TGTGCCAGCACCAGGGGGGGCACTGAAGCTTTCTTT
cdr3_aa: CASTRGGTEAFF

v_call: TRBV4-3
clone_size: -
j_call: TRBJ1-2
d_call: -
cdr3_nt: TGCGCCAGCAGCCGAGCTAGAGAACAGTCCTATGGCTACACCTTC
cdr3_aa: CASSRAREQSYGYTF

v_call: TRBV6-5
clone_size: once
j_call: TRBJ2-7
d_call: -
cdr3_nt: TGTGCCAGCAGCCCCACAGGTGCTAAGAGGTACGAGCAGTACTTC
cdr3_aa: CASSPTGAKRYEQYF

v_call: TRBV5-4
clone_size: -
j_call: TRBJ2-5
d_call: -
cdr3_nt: TGTGCCAGCAGCGGCGATCTGGGACCCTCGGAGACCCAGTACTTC
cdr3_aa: CASSGDLGPSETQYF

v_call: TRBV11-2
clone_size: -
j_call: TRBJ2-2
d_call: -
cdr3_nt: TGTGCCAGCAGCTCTAGCTGGGGGCGGGCCGGGGAGCTGTTTTTT
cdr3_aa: CASSSSWGRAGELFF

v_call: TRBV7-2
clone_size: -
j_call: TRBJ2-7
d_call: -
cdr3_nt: TGTGCCAGCAGCTTAGAAGTAGGGTGGTACGAGCAGTACTTC
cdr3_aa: CASSLEVGWYEQYF

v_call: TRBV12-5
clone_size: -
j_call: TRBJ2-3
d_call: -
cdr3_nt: TGTGCTAGTGGTTTGGGGGTGGGGCAGACGTCGCAGTATTTT
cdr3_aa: CASGLGVGQTSQYF

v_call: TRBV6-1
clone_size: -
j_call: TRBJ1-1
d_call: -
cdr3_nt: TGTGCCAGCAGTGGGGGGCACAAATCAAACACTGAAGCTTTCTTT
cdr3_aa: CASSGGHKSNTEAFF

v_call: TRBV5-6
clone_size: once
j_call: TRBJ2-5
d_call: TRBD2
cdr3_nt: TGTGCCAGCAGCTTGTCGAGACTAGCGGGAGGATTAGGAGAGACCCAGTACTTC
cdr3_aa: CASSLSRLAGGLGETQYF

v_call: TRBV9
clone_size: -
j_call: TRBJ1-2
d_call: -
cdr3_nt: TGTGCCAGCAGCGTAGAGGCAGGCACGTTTGGCTACACCTTC
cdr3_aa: CASSVEAGTFGYTF

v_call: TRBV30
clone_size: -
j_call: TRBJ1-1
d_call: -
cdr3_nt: TGTGCCTGGAGTGGGAACCGCAGGGTTGAAGCTTTCTTT
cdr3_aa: CAWSGNRRVEAFF

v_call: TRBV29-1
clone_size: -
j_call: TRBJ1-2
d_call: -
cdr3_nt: TGCAGCGTTCAGGGAGGCGATGGCTACACCTTC
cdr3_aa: CSVQGGDGYTF

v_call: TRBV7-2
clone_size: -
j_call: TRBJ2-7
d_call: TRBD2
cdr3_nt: TGTGCCAGCAGCCCCTCTGTTCCCGGGACTAGCGGGTTGTCCTACGAGCAGTACTTC
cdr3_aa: CASSPSVPGTSGLSYEQYF

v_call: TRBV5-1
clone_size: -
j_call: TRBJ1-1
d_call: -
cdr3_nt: TGCGCCAGCAGCTTGGTTCAGGGTACACTCATGAACACTGAAGCTTTCTTT
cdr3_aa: CASSLVQGTLMNTEAFF

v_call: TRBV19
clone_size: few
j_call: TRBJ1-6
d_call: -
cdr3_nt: TGTGCCAGTAGTGACCAGACCTCCTATAATTCACCCCTCCACTTT
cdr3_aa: CASSDQTSYNSPLHF

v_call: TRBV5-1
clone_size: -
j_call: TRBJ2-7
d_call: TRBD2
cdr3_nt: TGCGCCAGCAGCGTGGGACTAGCGGGGGGGCTGTCCTACGAGCAGTACTTC
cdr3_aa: CASSVGLAGGLSYEQYF